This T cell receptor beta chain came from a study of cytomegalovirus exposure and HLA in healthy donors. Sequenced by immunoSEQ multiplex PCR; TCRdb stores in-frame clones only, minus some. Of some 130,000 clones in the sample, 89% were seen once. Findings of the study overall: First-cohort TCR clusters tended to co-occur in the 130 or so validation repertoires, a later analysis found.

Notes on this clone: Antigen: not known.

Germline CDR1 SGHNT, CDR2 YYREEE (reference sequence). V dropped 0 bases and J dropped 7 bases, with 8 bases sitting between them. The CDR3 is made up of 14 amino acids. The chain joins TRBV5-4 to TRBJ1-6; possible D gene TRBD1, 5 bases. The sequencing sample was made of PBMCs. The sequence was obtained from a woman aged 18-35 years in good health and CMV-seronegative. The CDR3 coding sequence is TGTGCCAGCAGCTTGGGACAGAAGAATTCACCCCTCCACTTT. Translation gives CASSLGQKNSPLHF.